This is a list of T cell receptor beta chains from one sample in a study of regulatory T cells in long-lasting Graves disease. TCRdb re-analysed the multiplex PCR reads in MiXCR, keeping a single row per CDR3 protein. In the table there are roughly 560,000 distinct CDR3 sequences, about 16% of which are singletons. In addition, the sample was reused for a study of T cells in Graves' hyperthyroidism and ophthalmopathy.

The specimen comprised peripheral blood mononuclear cells (PBMCs), sampled at new diagnosis, from a patient treated with antithyroid drugs. All receptors come from a woman aged 35-65 years with Graves disease. The CDR3 runs from the conserved cysteine through the conserved F or W. A D gene is named only where the DNA matches it firmly. The size field is filled for only some rows; it gives once, few, many or a size class.

clone size: -
J gene: TRBJ1-1
V gene: TRBV6-9
D gene: TRBD1
CDR3 DNA: TGTGCCAGCAGTCGGGGACAGTACTACACTGAAGCTTTCTTT
CDR3 protein: CASSRGQYYTEAFF

clone size: many
J gene: TRBJ2-1
V gene: TRBV12-3/TRBV12-4
D gene: TRBD2
CDR3 DNA: TGTGCCAGCAGTTCAATCTCCGGGACTAGCGGGAGGAGCTCCTACAATGAGCAGTTCTTC
CDR3 protein: CASSSISGTSGRSSYNEQFF

clone size: few
J gene: TRBJ2-2
V gene: TRBV24-1
D gene: TRBD1
CDR3 DNA: TGTGCCACCAGTGATTCCGGACAGGGGGTCACCGGGGAGCTGTTTTTT
CDR3 protein: CATSDSGQGVTGELFF

clone size: -
J gene: TRBJ1-2
V gene: TRBV10-1
D gene: -
CDR3 DNA: TGCGCCAGCAGTGAGGTATTAGGGGATCATGGCTACACCTTC
CDR3 protein: CASSEVLGDHGYTF

clone size: many
J gene: TRBJ1-2
V gene: TRBV27
D gene: -
CDR3 DNA: TGTGCCAGTAAGCTGTACCCATCATCCGGCTACACCTTC
CDR3 protein: CASKLYPSSGYTF

clone size: many
J gene: TRBJ1-5
V gene: TRBV2
D gene: TRBD1
CDR3 DNA: TGTGCCAGCAGGGGGCCCAGGGGGGAGCAGCCCCAGCATTTT
CDR3 protein: CASRGPRGEQPQHF

clone size: few
J gene: TRBJ2-7
V gene: TRBV7-8
D gene: TRBD2
CDR3 DNA: TGTGCCAGCAGCCTCCGGGACCGGGGGGCCTACGAGCAGTACTTC
CDR3 protein: CASSLRDRGAYEQYF

clone size: -
J gene: TRBJ1-1
V gene: TRBV15
D gene: -
CDR3 DNA: TGTGCCACCAGCAGAGATCGGCCAGGCATACACACTGAAGCTTTCTTT
CDR3 protein: CATSRDRPGIHTEAFF

clone size: many
J gene: TRBJ1-2
V gene: TRBV10-3
D gene: -
CDR3 DNA: TGTGCCATCAGTGAGTCTAATTATGGCTACACCTTC
CDR3 protein: CAISESNYGYTF

clone size: -
J gene: TRBJ1-1
V gene: TRBV7-9
D gene: TRBD1
CDR3 DNA: TGTGCCAGCAGCTTAATCGGGACAGGGGGCCGCGCTTTCTTT
CDR3 protein: CASSLIGTGGRAFF

clone size: many
J gene: TRBJ1-5
V gene: TRBV2
D gene: -
CDR3 DNA: TGTGCCAGCAGTGAAGGGACAGCGCCGCCCCAGCATTTT
CDR3 protein: CASSEGTAPPQHF

clone size: -
J gene: TRBJ1-2
V gene: TRBV7-9
D gene: TRBD1
CDR3 DNA: TGTGCCAGCAGCTTAATGGGGACAGGGGGCGCGGGCCACTATGGCTACACCTTC
CDR3 protein: CASSLMGTGGAGHYGYTF

clone size: many
J gene: TRBJ1-1
V gene: TRBV6-1
D gene: -
CDR3 DNA: TGTGCCAGCAATGACCCGGTGAAGACTGAAGCTTTCTTT
CDR3 protein: CASNDPVKTEAFF

clone size: many
J gene: TRBJ1-2
V gene: TRBV11-2
D gene: TRBD1
CDR3 DNA: TGTGCCAGCAGCTTCTCCGGGACAGGGACGGATGGCTACACCTTC
CDR3 protein: CASSFSGTGTDGYTF

clone size: -
J gene: TRBJ2-7
V gene: TRBV11-2
D gene: TRBD1
CDR3 DNA: TGTGCCAGCAGCTTAGAAGAGGGGGCAACCTACGAGCAGTACTTC
CDR3 protein: CASSLEEGATYEQYF

clone size: -
J gene: TRBJ2-5
V gene: TRBV9
D gene: -
CDR3 DNA: TGTGCCAGCAGCAAGGGACTCCTACAAGAGACCCAGTACTTC
CDR3 protein: CASSKGLLQETQYF

clone size: few
J gene: TRBJ1-1
V gene: TRBV14
D gene: TRBD1
CDR3 DNA: TGTGCCAGCAGTGACGACAGGGGCGGTGAAGCTTTCTTT
CDR3 protein: CASSDDRGGEAFF

clone size: many
J gene: TRBJ2-7
V gene: TRBV7-3
D gene: -
CDR3 DNA: TGTGCCAGCAGCTTATACGAGTGGTCTAGGGAGCAGTACTTC
CDR3 protein: CASSLYEWSREQYF

clone size: few
J gene: TRBJ1-1
V gene: TRBV2
D gene: -
CDR3 DNA: TGTGCCAGCAGGACCGGCCCCCCTGAAGCTTTCTTT
CDR3 protein: CASRTGPPEAFF

clone size: many
J gene: TRBJ1-2
V gene: TRBV20-1
D gene: -
CDR3 DNA: TGCAGTGCCCCTAAAGATGGCAGGCAAGCAGGTGGCTACACCTTC
CDR3 protein: CSAPKDGRQAGGYTF

clone size: -
J gene: TRBJ1-4
V gene: TRBV28
D gene: TRBD1
CDR3 DNA: TGTGCCAGCAACGACAGGGCAGGTGAAAAACTGTTTTTT
CDR3 protein: CASNDRAGEKLFF

clone size: few
J gene: TRBJ1-5
V gene: TRBV7-9
D gene: -
CDR3 DNA: TGTGCCAGCAGCCTCAGCCAAACGGGGGGAGATCAGCCCCAGCATTTT
CDR3 protein: CASSLSQTGGDQPQHF